This TCR beta chain was profiled in a study of blood T cell repertoires in COVID-19. Study-wide background: Samples came from the United States, Italy and Spain, spanning acute and convalescent COVID-19. Nucleic acid was either cDNA or gDNA, and it came from T cells, B-cell-depleted T cells, or PBMCs.

Germline CDR1 and CDR2: SGHRS and YFSETQ. V was pared by 4 bases and J by 2 bases, with 16 bases between. This CDR3 region has 16 residues. In the authors' methods: The assay estimated nucleated cells by amplifying reference gene primers. Data came from immunoSEQ multiplex PCR; TCRdb stores just in-frame clones and leaves some out. Clone size and V and J calls were adopted from that table, with D and trimming inferred from the DNA. The profile shows roughly 80,000 clones, approximately 80% of them singletons. The chain has TRBV5-1 and TRBJ1-3; D is possibly TRBD1 (5 bases). The clonotype originates from a human donor in a cohort sampled during active COVID-19. Sequencing was performed on peripheral blood. This CDR3 is CASSPTLGGAGNTIYF. The CDR3 DNA reads as TGCGCCAGCAGCCCCACTCTTGGAGGGGCTGGAAACACCATATATTTT.